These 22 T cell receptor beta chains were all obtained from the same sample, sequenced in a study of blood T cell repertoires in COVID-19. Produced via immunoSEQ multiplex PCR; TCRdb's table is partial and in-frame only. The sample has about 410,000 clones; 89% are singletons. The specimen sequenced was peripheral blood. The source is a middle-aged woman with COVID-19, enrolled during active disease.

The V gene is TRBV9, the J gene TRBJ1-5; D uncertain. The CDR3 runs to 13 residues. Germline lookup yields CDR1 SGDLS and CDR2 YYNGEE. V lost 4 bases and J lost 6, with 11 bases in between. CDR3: CASSPSPGQPQHF. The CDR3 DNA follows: TGTGCCAGCAGCCCGTCCCCCGGTCAGCCCCAGCATTTT.

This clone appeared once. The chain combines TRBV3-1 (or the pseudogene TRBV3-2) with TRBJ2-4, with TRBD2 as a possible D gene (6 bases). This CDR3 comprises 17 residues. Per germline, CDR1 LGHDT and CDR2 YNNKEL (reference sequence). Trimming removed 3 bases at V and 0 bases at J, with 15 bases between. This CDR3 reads CASSQRDSGLAKNIQYF. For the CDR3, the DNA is TGTGCCAGCAGCCAGCGGGATAGCGGCCTAGCCAAAAACATTCAGTACTTC.

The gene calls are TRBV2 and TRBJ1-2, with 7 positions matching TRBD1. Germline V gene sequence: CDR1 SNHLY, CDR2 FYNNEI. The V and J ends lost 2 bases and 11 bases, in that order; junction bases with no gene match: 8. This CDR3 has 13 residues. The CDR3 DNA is TGTGCCAGCAGTGAACGGCAGGGGGGCCGTTACACCTTC. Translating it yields CASSERQGGRYTF.

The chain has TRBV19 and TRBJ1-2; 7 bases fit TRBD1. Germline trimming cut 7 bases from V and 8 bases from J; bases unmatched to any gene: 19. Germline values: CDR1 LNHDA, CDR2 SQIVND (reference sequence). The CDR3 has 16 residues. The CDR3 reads CASTYTGQTISGGYTF. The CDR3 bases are TGTGCCAGTACTTACACGGGACAGACAATCTCCGGGGGCTACACCTTC.

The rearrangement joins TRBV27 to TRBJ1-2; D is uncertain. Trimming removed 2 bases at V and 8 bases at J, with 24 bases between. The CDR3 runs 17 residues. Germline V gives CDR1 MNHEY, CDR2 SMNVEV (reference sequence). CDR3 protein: CASSLRSVSQRMEGYTF. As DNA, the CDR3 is TGTGCCAGCAGTTTAAGGTCGGTGAGTCAGAGGATGGAGGGCTACACCTTC.

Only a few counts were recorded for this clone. The CDR3 DNA reads as TGTGCCAGCAGCCATGCCCACAGGGAAGGATATGGCTACACCTTC. It encodes CASSHAHREGYGYTF. The chain couples TRBV7-9 to TRBJ1-2, with D possibly being TRBD1 (6 bases). The V end lost 5 bases, the J end lost 5 bases, and 18 bases lay between the germline ends. Germline V gene sequence: CDR1 SEHNR, CDR2 FQNEAQ (reference sequence). The CDR3 consists of 15 residues.

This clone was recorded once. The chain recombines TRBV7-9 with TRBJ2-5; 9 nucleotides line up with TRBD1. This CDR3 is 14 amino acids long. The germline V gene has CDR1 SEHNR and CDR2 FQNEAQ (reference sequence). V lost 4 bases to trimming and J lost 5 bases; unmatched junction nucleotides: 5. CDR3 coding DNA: TGTGCCAGCAGCTATACAGGGGGCTCGGAGACCCAGTACTTC. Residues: CASSYTGGSETQYF.

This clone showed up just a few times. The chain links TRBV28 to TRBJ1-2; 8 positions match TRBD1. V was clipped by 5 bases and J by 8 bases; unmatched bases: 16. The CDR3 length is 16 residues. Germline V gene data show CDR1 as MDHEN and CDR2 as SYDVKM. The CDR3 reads CASSITPGQVGDGYTF. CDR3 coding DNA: TGTGCCAGCAGTATCACCCCGGGACAGGTTGGTGACGGCTACACCTTC.

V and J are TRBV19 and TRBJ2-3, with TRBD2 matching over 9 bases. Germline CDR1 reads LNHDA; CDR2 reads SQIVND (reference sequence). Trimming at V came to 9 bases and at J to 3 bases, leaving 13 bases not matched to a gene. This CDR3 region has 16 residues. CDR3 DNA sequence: TGTGCCAGCCAGGGCGGGGGGGCGTCATGGACAGATACGCAGTATTTT. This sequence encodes CASQGGGASWTDTQYF.

CDR3 region: CASSNLQTAGELFF. CDR3 bases: TGTGCCAGCAGCAATCTCCAGACAGCCGGGGAGCTGTTTTTT. This sequence joins TRBV6-5 and TRBJ2-2, with D perhaps matching TRBD1 (5 bases). CDR1 MNHEY and CDR2 SVGAGI come from the germline V gene. The CDR3 length is 14 residues. Trimming took off 6 bases at V and 6 bases at J, with 14 bases between the two ends.

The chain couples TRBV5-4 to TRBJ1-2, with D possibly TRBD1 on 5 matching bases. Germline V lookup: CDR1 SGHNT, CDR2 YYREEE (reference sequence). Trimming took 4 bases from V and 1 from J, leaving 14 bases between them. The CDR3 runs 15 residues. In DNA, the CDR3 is TGTGCCAGCAGCCCGGACGTAGGGGTTAACTATGGCTACACCTTC. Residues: CASSPDVGVNYGYTF.

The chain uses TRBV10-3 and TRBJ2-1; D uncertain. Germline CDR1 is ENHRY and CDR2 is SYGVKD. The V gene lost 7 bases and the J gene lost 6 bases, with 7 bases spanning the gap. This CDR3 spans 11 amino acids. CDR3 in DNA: TGTGCCATCATGTCGGTCAATGAGCAGTTCTTC. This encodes CAIMSVNEQFF.

CDR3 in amino acids: CASSLGTSGRTDTQYF. The CDR3 DNA reads as TGCGCCAGCAGCTTGGGGACTAGCGGGAGAACAGATACGCAGTATTTT. The chain carries TRBV5-1 and TRBJ2-3; 13 positions match TRBD2. V shed 0 bases and J 3 bases; nucleotides not matched to a gene: 1. The germline V gene has CDR1 SGHRS and CDR2 YFSETQ. The CDR3 loop spans 16 amino acids.

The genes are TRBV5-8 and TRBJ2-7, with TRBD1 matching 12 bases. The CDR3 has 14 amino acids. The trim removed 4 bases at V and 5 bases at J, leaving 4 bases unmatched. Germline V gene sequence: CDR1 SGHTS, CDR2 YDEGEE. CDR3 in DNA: TGTGCCAGCAGCCTCGGGACAGGGGGCCACGAGCAGTACTTC. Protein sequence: CASSLGTGGHEQYF. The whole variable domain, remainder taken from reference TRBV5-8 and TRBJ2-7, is EAGVTQSPTHLIKTRGQQATLRCSPISGHTSVYWYQQALGLGLQFLLWYDEGEERNRGNFPPRFSGRQFPNYSSELNVNALELEDSALYLCASSLGTGGHEQYFGPGTRLTVT.

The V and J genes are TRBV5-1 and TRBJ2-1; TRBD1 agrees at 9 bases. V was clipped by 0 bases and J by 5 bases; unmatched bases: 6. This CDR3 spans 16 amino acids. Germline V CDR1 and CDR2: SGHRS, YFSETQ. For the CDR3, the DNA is TGCGCCAGCAGCTTGGGGGACAGGGAGGGAGACAATGAGCAGTTCTTC. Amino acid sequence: CASSLGDREGDNEQFF. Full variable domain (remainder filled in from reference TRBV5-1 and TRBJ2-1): KAGVTQTPRYLIKTRGQQVTLSCSPISGHRSVSWYQQTPGQGLQFLFEYFSETQRNKGNFPGRFSGRQFSNSRSEMNVSTLELGDSALYLCASSLGDREGDNEQFFGPGTRLTVL.

This CDR3 reads CASSLGTGGRNNSPLHF. The CDR3 bases are TGTGCCAGCAGCTTGGGGACAGGGGGGAGGAATAATTCACCCCTCCACTTT. The chain carries TRBV7-9 and TRBJ1-6, with 11 nucleotides matching TRBD1. Germline V gene data show CDR1 as SEHNR and CDR2 as FQNEAQ (reference sequence). V lost 3 bases, J lost 5 bases, and 6 bases stayed unmatched. This CDR3 region has 17 residues.

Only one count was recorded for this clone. The CDR3 bases are TGTGCCAGCAGTCGGGGGACAGGGGACAAAAACATTCAGTACTTC. Amino acid sequence: CASSRGTGDKNIQYF. V gene TRBV6-6 combines with J gene TRBJ2-4; 10 nucleotides agree with TRBD1. CDR3 length: 15 amino acids. The junction had 4 bases not matched to a gene; V was cut back by 5 bases and J by 3 bases. Germline CDR1 reads MNHNY; CDR2 reads SVGAGI (reference sequence).

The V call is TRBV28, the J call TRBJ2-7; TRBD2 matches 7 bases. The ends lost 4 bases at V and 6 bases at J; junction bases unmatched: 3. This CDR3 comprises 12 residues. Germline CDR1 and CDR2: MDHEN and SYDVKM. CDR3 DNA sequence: TGTGCCAGCAGTTCCCCGGGGGGCGAGCAGTACTTC. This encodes CASSSPGGEQYF.

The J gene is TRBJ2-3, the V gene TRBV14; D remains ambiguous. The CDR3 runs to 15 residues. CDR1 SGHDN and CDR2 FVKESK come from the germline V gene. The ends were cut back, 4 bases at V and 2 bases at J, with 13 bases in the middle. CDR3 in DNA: TGTGCCAGCAGCCGCCGGGTTCTCCCCACAGATACGCAGTATTTT. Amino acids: CASSRRVLPTDTQYF.

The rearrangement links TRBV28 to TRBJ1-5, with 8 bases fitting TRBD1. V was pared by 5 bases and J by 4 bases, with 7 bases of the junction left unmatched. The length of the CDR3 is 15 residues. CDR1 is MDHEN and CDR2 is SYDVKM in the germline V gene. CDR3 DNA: TGTGCCAGCAGTATGACAGGGGCCCCAAATCAGCCCCAGCATTTT. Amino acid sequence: CASSMTGAPNQPQHF.

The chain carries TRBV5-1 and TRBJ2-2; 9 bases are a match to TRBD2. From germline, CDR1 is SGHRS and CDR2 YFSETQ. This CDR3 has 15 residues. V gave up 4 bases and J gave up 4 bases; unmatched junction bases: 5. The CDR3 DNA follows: TGCGCCAGCAGCACCAGCGGGGGGAGCACCGGGGAGCTGTTTTTT. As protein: CASSTSGGSTGELFF.

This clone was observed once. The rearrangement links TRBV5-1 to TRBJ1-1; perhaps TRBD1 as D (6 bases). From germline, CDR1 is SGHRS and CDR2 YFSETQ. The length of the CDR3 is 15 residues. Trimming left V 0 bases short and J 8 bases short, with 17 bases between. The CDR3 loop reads CASSLALTGISEAFF. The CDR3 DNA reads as TGCGCCAGCAGCTTGGCCTTGACAGGTATAAGCGAAGCTTTCTTT.